These 29 T cell receptor beta chains originate from one sample sequenced in a study of T cell responses to AZD1222 COVID-19 vaccine. Generated by immunoSEQ multiplex PCR, the TCRdb table keeps only in-frame clones and is missing some. The sample lists more than 65,000 clones, about 86% occurring once. The input for sequencing was peripheral blood, taken on day 0 of AZD1222 vaccination. The receptors here all came from an adult in good health.

The chain employs TRBV2 and TRBJ1-1; 9 bases map to TRBD1. CDR3 size: 13 residues. With 7 bases clipped from V and 5 bases from J, the junction kept 5 bases outside the gene matches. Germline CDR1 is SNHLY and CDR2 is FYNNEI. The CDR3 is CASNIGTGTEAFF. In DNA form, the CDR3 reads TGTGCCAGCAATATTGGGACAGGGACTGAAGCTTTCTTT.

This chain uses TRBV15 with TRBJ1-5, with D unresolved. Trimming removed 1 base from V and 3 bases from J, with 10 bases in between. This CDR3 region has 15 residues. CDR1 is LNHNV and CDR2 is YYDKDF in the germline V gene (reference sequence). The CDR3 DNA reads as TGTGCCACCAGCAGAGGTGGCGGGGACAATCAGCCCCAGCATTTT. Protein product: CATSRGGGDNQPQHF.

This chain uses TRBV27 with TRBJ1-5; 7 nucleotides line up with TRBD1. The germline V gene encodes CDR1 MNHEY and CDR2 SMNVEV (reference sequence). CDR3 length equals 13 residues. The V segment lost 6 bases and the J segment 6 bases; nucleotides outside the gene matches: 5. For the CDR3, the DNA is TGTGCCAGCAGCTCGACAGGGTTTCAGCCCCAGCATTTT. Translation gives CASSSTGFQPQHF.

For this clone: Other DNA sequences in the sample encode the same CDR3. The chain joins TRBV27 to TRBJ1-6; tentative D call: TRBD1 (6 bases). This CDR3 contains 15 residues. Germline assignment: CDR1 MNHEY and CDR2 SMNVEV (reference sequence). Trimming shortened V by 4 bases and J by 7 bases, and 14 bases separated the two germline ends. The CDR3 reads CASSSPGQTNSPLHF. The CDR3 DNA is TGTGCCAGCAGTTCCCCAGGACAGACCAATTCACCCCTCCACTTT.

The chain is built from TRBV14 and TRBJ1-2, with D unclear. V was pared by 1 base and J by 1 base, with 10 bases between. The length of the CDR3 is 15 residues. Germline V gene sequence: CDR1 SGHDN, CDR2 FVKESK. The CDR3 DNA reads TGTGCCAGCAGCCAAGGCCTTGGCCGTAACTATGGCTACACCTTC. Its translation is CASSQGLGRNYGYTF.

The rearrangement links TRBV9 to TRBJ2-1; 12 bases fit TRBD2. CDR3 length: 14 residues. Germline V gene lookup returns CDR1 SGDLS and CDR2 YYNGEE. V was pared by 4 bases and J by 8 bases, with 4 bases of the junction left unmatched. DNA for the CDR3: TGTGCCAGCAGCCCTAGACTAGCGGGGGATGAGCAGTTCTTC. Protein sequence: CASSPRLAGDEQFF.

This clone was recorded only once. The J gene is TRBJ1-2, the V gene TRBV23-1, with 7 bases that match TRBD1. TRBV23-1 is placed among ORFs of uncertain function. V lost 1 base, J lost 3 bases, and 5 bases stayed unmatched. This CDR3 has 15 residues. The CDR3, as DNA: TGCGCCAGCAGTCAATTCAACAGGGGAGACTATGGCTACACCTTC. This sequence encodes CASSQFNRGDYGYTF.

This clone was detected once. The J gene is TRBJ2-7, the V gene TRBV6-5; D perhaps matches TRBD2 (5 bases). Germline V CDR1 and CDR2: MNHEY, SVGAGI. There are 16 residues in the CDR3. The V end was cut by 0 bases, the J end by 2 bases, with 14 bases between. Here the CDR3 reads CASSYSFRGVTYEQYF. CDR3 bases: TGTGCCAGCAGTTACTCGTTTCGGGGAGTCACCTACGAGCAGTACTTC.

The chain is built from TRBV9 and TRBJ1-4, with a possible D match to TRBD1 (6 bases). Trimming took 0 bases from V and 7 from J, leaving 13 bases between them. Looked up from germline, CDR1 is SGDLS and CDR2 is YYNGEE. The CDR3 length is 15 residues. The CDR3 protein is CASSVAGGAVEKLFF. CDR3 sequence (DNA): TGTGCCAGCAGCGTAGCGGGGGGGGCGGTTGAAAAACTGTTTTTT.

The chain joins TRBV27 to TRBJ1-4, with TRBD1 matching over 10 bases. V shed 10 bases, J shed 8 bases, and the junction held 10 bases outside the gene matches. This CDR3 region has 14 residues. Per the germline V gene, CDR1 is MNHEY and CDR2 is SMNVEV (reference sequence). In nucleotides, the CDR3 is TGTGCCACAAAACTAGGGGGACAGGGGGAAAAACTGTTTTTT. It specifies CATKLGGQGEKLFF.

The chain has TRBV7-9 and TRBJ2-2; D is uncertain. The germline CDR1 and CDR2 sequences are SEHNR and FQNEAQ (reference sequence). The CDR3 length is 14 residues. The ends were cut back, 1 base at V and 3 bases at J, with 6 bases in the middle. CDR3 amino acids: CASSLDGYTGELFF. The CDR3 bases are TGTGCCAGCAGCTTAGACGGGTACACCGGGGAGCTGTTTTTT.

V gene TRBV4-2 combines with J gene TRBJ2-2, with D possibly TRBD2 on 7 matching bases. Germline values: CDR1 LGHNA, CDR2 YNFKEQ. The CDR3 has 16 amino acids. V lost 1 base to trimming and J lost 4 bases, with 13 bases between them. This chain's CDR3 is CASSQAAGAFTGELFF. The CDR3 coding sequence is TGTGCCAGCAGCCAAGCGGCGGGGGCCTTCACCGGGGAGCTGTTTTTT.

The CDR3 loop reads CASSQVRDARNSYNEQFF. CDR3 nucleotide sequence: TGTGCCAGCAGCCAAGTCCGGGACGCCCGGAACTCCTACAATGAGCAGTTCTTC. The chain carries TRBV4-2 and TRBJ2-1, with D perhaps matching TRBD1 or TRBD2 (5 bases each). The V gene's germline CDR1 is LGHNA and CDR2 YNFKEQ. V was clipped by 1 base and J by 0 bases, with 16 bases between them. This CDR3 is 18 amino acids long.

This chain uses TRBV19 with TRBJ1-5; 9 nucleotides align to TRBD1. The germline gives CDR1 LNHDA, CDR2 SQIVND (reference sequence). After removal of 4 bases from V and 0 bases from J, the junction contained 10 bases not matched to a gene. This CDR3 contains 18 residues. The CDR3 nucleotides read TGTGCCAGTAGTACCGGGACAGGGATTACTTATAGCAATCAGCCCCAGCATTTT. It codes for CASSTGTGITYSNQPQHF.

The chain uses TRBV4-1 and TRBJ2-7; D may be TRBD2 (6 bases). V was cut by 4 bases and J by 3 bases, with 13 bases left in between. Looked up from germline, CDR1 is MGHRA and CDR2 is YSYEKL. The CDR3 sequence is 14 residues long. The CDR3 reads CASSRGADGYEQYF. The CDR3 bases are TGCGCCAGCAGCCGCGGGGCGGATGGCTACGAGCAGTACTTC.

The chain employs TRBV5-1 and TRBJ2-1; 9 bases are shared with TRBD2. Losses at the gene ends were 0 bases for V and 7 bases for J; bases not matched to a gene: 11. Germline-derived CDR1 and CDR2 are SGHRS and YFSETQ. The CDR3 runs to 17 residues. CDR3 protein: CASSLGLAGSGKNEQFF. The CDR3 DNA is TGCGCCAGCAGCTTGGGGCTAGCGGGATCGGGAAAAAATGAGCAGTTCTTC.

The chain recombines TRBV5-1 with TRBJ1-4, with TRBD1 as a possible D gene (6 bases). Trimming left V 4 bases short and J 8 bases short, with 21 bases between. The CDR3 is made up of 16 amino acids. CDR1 and CDR2 from the germline V gene are SGHRS and YFSETQ. DNA of the CDR3: TGCGCCAGCAGCCCTCGGGGGCAGGGGAGGGAGGAAAAACTGTTTTTT. Its protein is CASSPRGQGREEKLFF.

As concerns this clone: Other DNA variants within this sample encode the same CDR3. The rearrangement joins TRBV7-8 to TRBJ1-1; D not resolved. CDR1 and CDR2 (germline): SGHVS, FQNEAQ. This CDR3 contains 12 residues. The V and J ends lost 5 bases and 1 base respectively, with 5 bases between them. The CDR3 sequence: CASSLQNTEAFF. For the CDR3, the DNA is TGTGCCAGCAGCCTCCAGAACACTGAAGCTTTCTTT.

The chain carries TRBV6-1 and TRBJ1-2; D not certain. The germline CDR1 and CDR2 sequences are MNHNS and SASEGT. The CDR3 totals 14 residues. Trimming took off 8 bases at V and 8 bases at J, with 21 bases between the two ends. As DNA, the CDR3 is TGTGCCAGCTTTTTAGGTCCTCTTAAAGGAGGCTACACCTTC. This sequence encodes CASFLGPLKGGYTF.

This chain uses TRBV19 with TRBJ2-2, with 8 positions matching TRBD2. Trimming took 3 bases from V and 1 from J; bases not matched to a gene: 1. CDR1 and CDR2 from the germline V gene are LNHDA and SQIVND (reference sequence). This CDR3 region has 15 residues. The CDR3 sequence: CASSILAGNTGELFF. In nucleotides, the CDR3 is TGTGCCAGTAGTATCCTAGCGGGGAACACCGGGGAGCTGTTTTTT.

This clone was counted once. This chain joins TRBV14 and TRBJ1-6; tentatively, D is TRBD1 (5 bases). The length of the CDR3 is 17 residues. The V and J ends lost 2 bases and 8 bases respectively, with 19 bases between them. CDR1 SGHDN and CDR2 FVKESK come from the germline V gene. In DNA, the CDR3 is TGTGCCAGCAGCCAAAATAGGGGAACGGTATGGGATTCACCCCTCCACTTT. Translated: CASSQNRGTVWDSPLHF. Using reference TRBV14 and TRBJ1-6 for the parts outside the CDR3, the full variable domain is EAGVTQFPSHSVIEKGQTVTLRCDPISGHDNLYWYRRVMGKEIKFLLHFVKESKQDESGMPNNRFLAERTGGTYSTLKVQPAELEDSGVYFCASSQNRGTVWDSPLHFGNGTRLTVT.

The chain uses TRBV12-3 or TRBV12-4 and TRBJ1-5, with a possible D match to TRBD1 (5 bases). The CDR3 covers 12 residues. Trimming removed 5 bases at V and 5 bases at J, with 7 bases between. The CDR3 region has the DNA TGTGCCAGCAGTCCGACAGATCAGCCCCAGCATTTT. This gives the protein CASSPTDQPQHF.

This clone was observed a single time. The V call is TRBV2, the J call TRBJ2-3; tentative D call: TRBD1 (6 bases). The V end was cut by 4 bases, the J end by 5 bases, with 7 bases between. Germline lookup yields CDR1 SNHLY and CDR2 FYNNEI. This CDR3 contains 12 residues. CDR3 nucleotide sequence: TGTGCCAGCAGTGTACAGGGAGATACGCAGTATTTT. This encodes CASSVQGDTQYF.

The chain is built from TRBV27 and TRBJ1-1; TRBD1 agrees at 8 bases. With 2 bases clipped from V and 0 bases from J, the junction kept 11 bases outside the gene matches. Per the germline V gene, CDR1 is MNHEY and CDR2 is SMNVEV (reference sequence). The CDR3 has 18 amino acids. The CDR3 DNA reads TGTGCCAGCAGTTTAAGATACCGGGACAGGCAAATGAACACTGAAGCTTTCTTT. It specifies CASSLRYRDRQMNTEAFF.

This clone came up a few times. This chain uses TRBV7-3 with TRBJ2-3, with 7 positions matching TRBD1. From germline, CDR1 is SGHTA and CDR2 FQGTGA. The CDR3 loop spans 14 amino acids. V shed 5 bases, J shed 4 bases, and the junction held 6 bases outside the gene matches. The chain's CDR3 is CASSETGFADTQYF. The CDR3, as DNA: TGTGCCAGCAGCGAGACAGGGTTCGCAGATACGCAGTATTTT.

Here the CDR3 DNA reads TGTGCCAGCAGCTTGGCGAGATACGAGCAGTACTTC. Its protein product is CASSLARYEQYF. The chain is built from TRBV5-6 and TRBJ2-7; D is uncertain. Deletions cut 0 bases from V and 4 bases from J, with 5 bases between. Per germline, CDR1 SGHDT and CDR2 YYEEEE. The CDR3 has 12 amino acids.

The rearrangement uses TRBV4-1 and TRBJ1-1; possible D gene TRBD1, 5 bases. This CDR3 is 16 amino acids long. Germline V gene lookup returns CDR1 MGHRA and CDR2 YSYEKL. Trimming removed 0 bases at V and 1 base at J, with 12 bases between. For the CDR3, the DNA is TGCGCCAGCAGCCAAGAGCGGGGTCAGGGGAACACTGAAGCTTTCTTT. Translating it yields CASSQERGQGNTEAFF.

This chain links TRBV4-1 with TRBJ2-7; D call uncertain. V lost 1 base, J lost 0 bases, and 13 bases lay in between. The germline gives CDR1 MGHRA, CDR2 YSYEKL. The CDR3 is 16 residues long. The CDR3 DNA reads as TGCGCCAGCAGCCAAGTAAACGGACCTTCCTCCTACGAGCAGTACTTC. Amino acid sequence: CASSQVNGPSSYEQYF.

The J gene is TRBJ1-1, the V gene TRBV12-3 or TRBV12-4; a weak D match, TRBD1 (6 bases). The V end lost 7 bases, the J end lost 7 bases, and 16 bases lay between the germline ends. The CDR3 has 13 residues. The CDR3 DNA reads TGTGCCAGCACCAGGACAGCTCTTCTTGAAGCTTTCTTT. This sequence encodes CASTRTALLEAFF.